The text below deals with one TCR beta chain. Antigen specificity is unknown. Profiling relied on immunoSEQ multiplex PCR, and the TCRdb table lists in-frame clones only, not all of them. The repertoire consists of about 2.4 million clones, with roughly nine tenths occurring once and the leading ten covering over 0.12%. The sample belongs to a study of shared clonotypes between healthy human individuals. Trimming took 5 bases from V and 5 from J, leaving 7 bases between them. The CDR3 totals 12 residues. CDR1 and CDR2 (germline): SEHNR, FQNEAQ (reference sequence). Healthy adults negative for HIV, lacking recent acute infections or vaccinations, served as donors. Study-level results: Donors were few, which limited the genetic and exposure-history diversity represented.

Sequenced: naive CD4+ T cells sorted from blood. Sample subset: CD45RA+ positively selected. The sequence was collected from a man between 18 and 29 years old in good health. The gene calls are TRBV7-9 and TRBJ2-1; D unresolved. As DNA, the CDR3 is TGTGCCAGCAGCCCTGAGGACAATGAGCAGTTCTTC. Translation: CASSPEDNEQFF. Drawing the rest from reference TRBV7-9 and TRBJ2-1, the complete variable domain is DTGVSQNPRHKITKRGQNVTFRCDPISEHNRLYWYRQTLGQGPEFLTYFQNEAQLEKSRLLSDRFSAERPKGSFSTLEIQRTEQGDSAMYLCASSPEDNEQFFGPGTRLTVL.